This TCR beta chain came from a study of blood T cell repertoires in COVID-19. Study as a whole: COVID-19 samples collected from the United States, Italy and Spain covered acute and convalescent phases. Sample material is recorded as cDNA or gDNA derived from T cells, B-cell-depleted T cells, or PBMCs.

CDR1 is GTSNPN, CDR2 SVGIG, per germline (reference sequence). Losses at the gene ends were 3 bases for V and 4 bases for J; bases not matched to a gene: 6. The CDR3 is made up of 14 amino acids. Per the authors' pipeline: Amplification with reference gene primers provided the estimates of nucleated cell counts. Clones were sequenced by immunoSEQ multiplex PCR, and TCRdb holds only the in-frame ones, with some missing. V and J calls plus clone size are reproduced from that table; the DNA served to infer D and trimming. The repertoire holds under 200,000 clones, with about 85% as singletons. The TCR was taken from a woman older than 75 with acute or convalescent COVID-19. The sequencing sample was made of peripheral blood. This rearrangement joins TRBV30 to TRBJ2-5; 9 bases match TRBD1. The CDR3 sequence: CAWRATGGGETQYF. CDR3 in DNA: TGTGCCTGGAGGGCTACAGGGGGCGGAGAGACCCAGTACTTC.